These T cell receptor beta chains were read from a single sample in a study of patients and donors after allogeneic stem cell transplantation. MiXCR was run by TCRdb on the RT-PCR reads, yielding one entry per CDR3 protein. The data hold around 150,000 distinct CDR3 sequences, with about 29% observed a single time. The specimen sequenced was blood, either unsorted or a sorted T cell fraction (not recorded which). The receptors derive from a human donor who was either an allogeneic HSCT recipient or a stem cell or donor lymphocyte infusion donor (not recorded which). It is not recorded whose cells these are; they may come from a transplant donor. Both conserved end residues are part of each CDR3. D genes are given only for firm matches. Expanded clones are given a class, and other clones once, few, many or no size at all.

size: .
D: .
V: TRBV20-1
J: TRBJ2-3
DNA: TGCAGTGCTAGAGCTCGGATCGGAGATACGCAGTATTTT
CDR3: CSARARIGDTQYF

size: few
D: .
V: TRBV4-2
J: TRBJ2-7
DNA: TGTGCCAGCAGCCCTGAGGGGACGTACGAGCAGTACTTC
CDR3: CASSPEGTYEQYF

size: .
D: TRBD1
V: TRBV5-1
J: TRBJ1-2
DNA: TGCGCCAGCAGCTTGGTTGACAGGGGGCCCCTGGGCTACACCTTC
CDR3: CASSLVDRGPLGYTF

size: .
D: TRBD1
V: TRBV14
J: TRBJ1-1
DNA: TGTGCCAGCAGCCAAGGAGGACCCAGGGGGTGGAGCACTGAAGCTTTCTTT
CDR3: CASSQGGPRGWSTEAFF

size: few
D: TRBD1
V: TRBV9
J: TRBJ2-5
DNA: TGTGCCAGCAGCCCCACCAGGACAGGTGCCCAAGAGACCCAGTACTTC
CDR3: CASSPTRTGAQETQYF

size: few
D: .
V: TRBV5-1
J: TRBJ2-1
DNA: TGCGCCAGCAGCTCCGGACACGAGCTCTACAATGAGCAGTTCTTC
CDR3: CASSSGHELYNEQFF

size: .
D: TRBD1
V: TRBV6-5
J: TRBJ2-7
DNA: TGTGCCAGCAGTTACTCAGGGGACAGGGGATCCGAGCAGTACTTC
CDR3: CASSYSGDRGSEQYF

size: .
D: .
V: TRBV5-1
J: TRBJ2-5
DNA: TGCGCCAGCAGCTTGAGGCAGACCCAAGAGACCCAGTACTTC
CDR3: CASSLRQTQETQYF

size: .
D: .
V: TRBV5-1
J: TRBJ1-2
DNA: TGCGCCAGCAGCGGGCAGGAATATGCCTACACCTTC
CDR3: CASSGQEYAYTF

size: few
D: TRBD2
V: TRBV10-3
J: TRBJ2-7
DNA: TGTGCCATCAGTGGCTCCGGGACTAGCGGTACCTACGAGCAGTACTTC
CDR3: CAISGSGTSGTYEQYF

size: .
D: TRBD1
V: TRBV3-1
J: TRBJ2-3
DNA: TGTGCCAGCAGCCCCGAATACAGGGGAGCGCAGTATTTT
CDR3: CASSPEYRGAQYF

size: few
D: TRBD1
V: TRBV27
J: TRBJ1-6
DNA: TGTGCCAGCACCTTGACAGGGTTTAATTCACCCCTCCACTTT
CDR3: CASTLTGFNSPLHF

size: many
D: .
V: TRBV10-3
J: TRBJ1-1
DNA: TGTGCCATCAGTCCCGTGGGAGGGAACACTGAAGCTTTCTTT
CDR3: CAISPVGGNTEAFF

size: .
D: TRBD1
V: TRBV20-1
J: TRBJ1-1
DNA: TGCAGTGCTCAGACAGGGGGGGAGAACACTGAAGCTTTCTTT
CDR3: CSAQTGGENTEAFF

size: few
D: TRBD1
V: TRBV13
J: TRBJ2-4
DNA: TGTGCCAGCAGCAAATACACGGACAGGCTAGCCAAAAACATTCAGTACTTC
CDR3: CASSKYTDRLAKNIQYF

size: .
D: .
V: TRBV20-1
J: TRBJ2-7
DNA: TGCAGTGCTAGAGATCGTATTCACTACGAGCAGTACTTC
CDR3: CSARDRIHYEQYF

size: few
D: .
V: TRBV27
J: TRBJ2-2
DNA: TGTGCCAGCTGTGAAGGGATTTACACCGGGGAGCTGTTTTTT
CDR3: CASCEGIYTGELFF

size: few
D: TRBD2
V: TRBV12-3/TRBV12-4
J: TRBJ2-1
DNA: TGTGCCAGCAGTATTCGCGGGAGTCCCTCCTACAATGAGCAGTTCTTC
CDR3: CASSIRGSPSYNEQFF

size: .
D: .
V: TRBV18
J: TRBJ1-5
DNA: TGTGCCAGCTCACCGGGGAGGGAGCCCCAGCATTTT
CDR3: CASSPGREPQHF

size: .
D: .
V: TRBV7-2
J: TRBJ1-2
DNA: TGTGCCAGCAGCTTGCGACAGGTCGTAGCTAACTATGGCTACACCTTC
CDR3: CASSLRQVVANYGYTF

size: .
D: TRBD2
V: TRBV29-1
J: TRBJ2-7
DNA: TGCAGCGTGCCGGGACTAGCGGACTACGAGCAGTACTTC
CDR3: CSVPGLADYEQYF

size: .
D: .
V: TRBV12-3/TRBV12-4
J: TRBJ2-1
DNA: TGTGCCAGCACCCGCTCCTACAATGAGCAGTTCTTC
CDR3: CASTRSYNEQFF

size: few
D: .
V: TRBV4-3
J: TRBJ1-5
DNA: TGCGCCAGCAGCCAACTCACAGGCAATCAGCCCCAGCATTTT
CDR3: CASSQLTGNQPQHF

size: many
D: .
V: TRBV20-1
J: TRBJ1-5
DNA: TGCAGTGCTAGATACGTAGCGGGTAATCAGCCCCAGCATTTT
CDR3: CSARYVAGNQPQHF

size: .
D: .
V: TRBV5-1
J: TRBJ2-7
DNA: TGCGCCAGCAGCCAAAGCGTATCCTACGAGCAGTACTTC
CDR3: CASSQSVSYEQYF

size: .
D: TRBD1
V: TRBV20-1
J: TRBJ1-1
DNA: TGCAGTGCTACCCTGACAGGGCACTTCGCTGAAGCTTTCTTT
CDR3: CSATLTGHFAEAFF

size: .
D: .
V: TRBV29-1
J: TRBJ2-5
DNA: TGCAGCGTTGAAAGAGAATGGATAGAGACCCAGTACTTC
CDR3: CSVEREWIETQYF

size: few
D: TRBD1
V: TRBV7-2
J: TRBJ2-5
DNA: TGTGCCAGCAGCTTAGACGACAGGGGCTACCTGACCCAGTACTTC
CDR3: CASSLDDRGYLTQYF

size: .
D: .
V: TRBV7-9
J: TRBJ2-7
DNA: TGTGCCAGCAGCTTAGACCCCCTGTTGAGGACCTACGAGCAGTACTTC
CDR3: CASSLDPLLRTYEQYF

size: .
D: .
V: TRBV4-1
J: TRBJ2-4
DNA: TGCGCCAGCAGCCAGGGCAGGGTTTTCAAGACCAAAAACATTCAGTACTTC
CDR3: CASSQGRVFKTKNIQYF

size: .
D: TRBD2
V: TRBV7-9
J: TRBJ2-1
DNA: TGTGCCAGCAGATATAGCGGGAGCTCCTACAATGAGCAGTTCTTC
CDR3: CASRYSGSSYNEQFF

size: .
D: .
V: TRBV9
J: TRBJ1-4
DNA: TGTGCCAGCAGCGTGGGGGGGCGCCTCAATGAAAAACTGTTTTTT
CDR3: CASSVGGRLNEKLFF

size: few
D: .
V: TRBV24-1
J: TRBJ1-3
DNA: TGTGCCACCAGTGATTCGCGGACATCAGGAAACACCATATATTTT
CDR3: CATSDSRTSGNTIYF

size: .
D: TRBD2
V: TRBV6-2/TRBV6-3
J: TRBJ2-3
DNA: TGTGCCAGCAGTTATGGAGCGGGAGGGCCAAGCACAGATACGCAGTATTTT
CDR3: CASSYGAGGPSTDTQYF

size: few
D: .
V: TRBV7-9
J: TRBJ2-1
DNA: TGTGCTAGCAGCTTGCCCATCTCCCCCTACAATGAGCAGTTCTTC
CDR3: CASSLPISPYNEQFF

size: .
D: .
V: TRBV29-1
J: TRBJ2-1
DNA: TGCAGCGTTGAGCAGCCCCACAATGAGCAGTTCTTC
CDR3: CSVEQPHNEQFF

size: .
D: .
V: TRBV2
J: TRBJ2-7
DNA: TGTGCCAGCAGGCTCTACGAGCAGTACTTC
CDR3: CASRLYEQYF